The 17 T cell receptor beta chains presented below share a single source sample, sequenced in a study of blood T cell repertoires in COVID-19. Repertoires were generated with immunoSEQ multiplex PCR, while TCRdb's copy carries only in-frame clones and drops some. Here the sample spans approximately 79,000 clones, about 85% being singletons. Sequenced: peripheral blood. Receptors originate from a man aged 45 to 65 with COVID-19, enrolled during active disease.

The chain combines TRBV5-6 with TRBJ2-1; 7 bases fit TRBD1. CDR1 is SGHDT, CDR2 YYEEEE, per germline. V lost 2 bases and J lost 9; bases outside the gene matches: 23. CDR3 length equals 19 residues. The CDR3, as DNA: TGTGCCAGCAGCTTTGAGGGGGCGCCGGGTCTTATCGCTGCGGCTGAGCAGTTCTTC. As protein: CASSFEGAPGLIAAAEQFF.

CDR3 sequence reads: CASSSSGLAPDTQYF. CDR3 bases: TGTGCCAGCAGTTCCTCGGGACTAGCCCCAGATACGCAGTATTTT. The chain is built from TRBV6-5 and TRBJ2-3; 9 bases agree with TRBD2. The CDR3 length is 15 residues. V trimming: 4 bases; J trimming: 4 bases; junction bases outside the gene matches: 6. Germline V CDR1 and CDR2: MNHEY, SVGAGI.

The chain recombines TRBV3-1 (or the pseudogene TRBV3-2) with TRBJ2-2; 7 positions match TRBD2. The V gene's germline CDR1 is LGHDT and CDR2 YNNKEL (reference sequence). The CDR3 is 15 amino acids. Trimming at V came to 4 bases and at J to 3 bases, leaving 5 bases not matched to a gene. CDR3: CASSPEGRDTGELFF. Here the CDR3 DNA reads TGTGCCAGCAGCCCCGAGGGGAGGGACACCGGGGAGCTGTTTTTT.

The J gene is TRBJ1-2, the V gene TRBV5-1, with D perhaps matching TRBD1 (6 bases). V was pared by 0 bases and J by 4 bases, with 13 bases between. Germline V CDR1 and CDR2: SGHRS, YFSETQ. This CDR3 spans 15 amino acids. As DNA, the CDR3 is TGCGCCAGCAGCTTGGGGGACACAGGAGGCTATGGCTACACCTTC. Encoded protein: CASSLGDTGGYGYTF.

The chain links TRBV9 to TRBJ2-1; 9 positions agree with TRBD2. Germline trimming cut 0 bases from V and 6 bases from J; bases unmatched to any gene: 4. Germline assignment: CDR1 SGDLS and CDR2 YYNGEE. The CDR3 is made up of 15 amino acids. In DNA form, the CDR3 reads TGTGCCAGCAGCGTAGTAGCGGGAGTGGGCAATGAGCAGTTCTTC. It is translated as CASSVVAGVGNEQFF.

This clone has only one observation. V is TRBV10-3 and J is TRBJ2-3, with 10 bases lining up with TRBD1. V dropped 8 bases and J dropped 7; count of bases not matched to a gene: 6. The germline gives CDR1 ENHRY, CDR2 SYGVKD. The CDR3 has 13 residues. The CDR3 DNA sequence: TGTGCCATCGGACAGGGGGAGGCTAATACGCAGTATTTT. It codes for CAIGQGEANTQYF.

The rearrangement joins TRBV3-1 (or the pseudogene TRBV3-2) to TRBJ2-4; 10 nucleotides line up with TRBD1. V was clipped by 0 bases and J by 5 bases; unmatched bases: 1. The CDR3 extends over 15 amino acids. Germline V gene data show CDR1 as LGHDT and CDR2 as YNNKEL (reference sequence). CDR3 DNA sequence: TGTGCCAGCAGCCAAGACGGGACAGGGGAAAACATTCAGTACTTC. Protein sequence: CASSQDGTGENIQYF.

The CDR3 bases are TGCGCCAGCAGCTTGATAGTGACTAGCGACACCTACGAGCAGTACTTC. It specifies CASSLIVTSDTYEQYF. V usage is TRBV5-1 and J usage is TRBJ2-7, with 8 bases that match TRBD2. Germline values: CDR1 SGHRS, CDR2 YFSETQ. V lost 1 base and J lost 2; bases outside the gene matches: 8. The CDR3 covers 16 residues. Full variable domain (rest looked up from reference TRBV5-1 and TRBJ2-7): KAGVTQTPRYLIKTRGQQVTLSCSPISGHRSVSWYQQTPGQGLQFLFEYFSETQRNKGNFPGRFSGRQFSNSRSEMNVSTLELGDSALYLCASSLIVTSDTYEQYFGPGTRLTVT.

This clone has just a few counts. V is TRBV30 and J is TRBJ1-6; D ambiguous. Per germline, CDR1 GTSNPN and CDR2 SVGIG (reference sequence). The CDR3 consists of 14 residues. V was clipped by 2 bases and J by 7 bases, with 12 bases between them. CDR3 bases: TGTGCCTGGAGTAACAACAGAGAAAATTCACCCCTCCACTTT. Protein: CAWSNNRENSPLHF. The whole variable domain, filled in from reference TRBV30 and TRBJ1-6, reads SQTIHQWPATLVQPVGSPLSLECTVEGTSNPNLYWYRQAAGRGLQLLFYSVGIGQISSEVPQNLSASRPQDRQFILSSKKLLLSDSGFYLCAWSNNRENSPLHFGNGTRLTVT.

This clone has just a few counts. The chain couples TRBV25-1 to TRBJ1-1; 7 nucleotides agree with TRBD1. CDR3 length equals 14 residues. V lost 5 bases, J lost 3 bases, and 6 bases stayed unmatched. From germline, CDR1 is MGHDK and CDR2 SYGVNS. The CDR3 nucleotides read TGTGCCAGCAGTCATGACAGGGAGTACACTGAAGCTTTCTTT. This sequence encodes CASSHDREYTEAFF.

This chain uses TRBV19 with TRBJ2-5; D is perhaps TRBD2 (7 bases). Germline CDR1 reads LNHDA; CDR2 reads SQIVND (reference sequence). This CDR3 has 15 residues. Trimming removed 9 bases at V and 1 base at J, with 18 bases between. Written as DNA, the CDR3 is TGTGCCAGCCAGAATGGTGGGGGGGCCCAAGAGACCCAGTACTTC. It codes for CASQNGGGAQETQYF. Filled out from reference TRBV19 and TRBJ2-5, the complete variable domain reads DGGITQSPKYLFRKEGQNVTLSCEQNLNHDAMYWYRQDPGQGLRLIYYSQIVNDFQKGDIAEGYSVSREKKESFPLTVTSAQKNPTAFYLCASQNGGGAQETQYFGPGTRLLVL.

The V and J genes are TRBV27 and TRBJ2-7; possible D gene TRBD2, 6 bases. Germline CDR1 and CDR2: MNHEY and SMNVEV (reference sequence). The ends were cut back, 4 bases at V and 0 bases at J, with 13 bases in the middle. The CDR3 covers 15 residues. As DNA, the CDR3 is TGTGCCAGCAGTTCCCACGGGGGAAGCTCCTACGAGCAGTACTTC. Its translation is CASSSHGGSSYEQYF.

Written as DNA, the CDR3 is TGTGCCAGCAGCGGAGGGACAGGGGGCTTGAGGGGCTACACCTTC. It is translated as CASSGGTGGLRGYTF. The V and J genes are TRBV6-6 and TRBJ1-2; 12 bases align to TRBD1. V was clipped by 6 bases and J by 8 bases; unmatched bases: 10. CDR1 MNHNY and CDR2 SVGAGI come from the germline V gene (reference sequence). The CDR3 has 15 residues.

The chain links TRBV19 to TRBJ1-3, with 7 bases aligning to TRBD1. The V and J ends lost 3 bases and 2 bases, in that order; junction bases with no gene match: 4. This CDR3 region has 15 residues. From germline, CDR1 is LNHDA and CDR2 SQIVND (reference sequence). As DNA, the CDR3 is TGTGCCAGTAGTATGGGGGGACAGCCTGGAAACACCATATATTTT. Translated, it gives CASSMGGQPGNTIYF.

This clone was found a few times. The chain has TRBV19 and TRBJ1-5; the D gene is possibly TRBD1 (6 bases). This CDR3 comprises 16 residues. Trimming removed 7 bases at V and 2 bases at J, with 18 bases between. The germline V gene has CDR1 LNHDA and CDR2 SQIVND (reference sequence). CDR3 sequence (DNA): TGTGCCAGTATTGGGGGGGCGAGGTTCGGCAATCAGCCCCAGCATTTT. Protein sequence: CASIGGARFGNQPQHF.

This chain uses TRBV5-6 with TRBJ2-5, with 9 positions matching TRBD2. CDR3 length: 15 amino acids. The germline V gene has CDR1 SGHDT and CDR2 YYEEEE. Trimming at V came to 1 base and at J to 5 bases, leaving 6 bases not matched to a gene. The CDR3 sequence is CASSLRVSGSETQYF. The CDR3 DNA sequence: TGTGCCAGCAGCTTGAGGGTTAGCGGGAGTGAGACCCAGTACTTC.

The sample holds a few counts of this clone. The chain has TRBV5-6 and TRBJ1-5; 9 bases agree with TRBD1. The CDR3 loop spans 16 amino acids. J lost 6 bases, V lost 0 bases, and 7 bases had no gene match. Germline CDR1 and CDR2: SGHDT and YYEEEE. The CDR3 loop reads CASSLGGQGFSQPQHF. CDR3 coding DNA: TGTGCCAGCAGCTTGGGGGGACAGGGCTTCTCTCAGCCCCAGCATTTT.